The 7 T cell receptor beta chains in this list originate from one sample, sequenced in a study of T cell responses to AZD1222 COVID-19 vaccine (dated by TCRdb to the early 2020s). What this sample's time point label stands for: baseline before first vaccination. The protocol used for the library was the immunoSEQ multiplex PCR assay. Drawn from immuneACCESS, this table holds only the in-frame rearrangements with V and J called that TCRdb kept. Clones are partly lost; checked studies trace under half to an unresolved V gene and leave the rest unexplained. The sample yields under 150,000 clones; around 94% were counted once. About 3% of the sample is held by the ten biggest clonotypes. The material was peripheral blood, obtained on day 0 of AZD1222 vaccination. Receptors were obtained from an adult in good health.

The chain links TRBV6-1 to TRBJ1-5, with D unclear. Germline values: CDR1 MNHNS, CDR2 SASEGT. The CDR3 is 16 residues long. Trimming cost V 4 bases and J 1 base, with 14 bases left between them. The CDR3: CASSVHGSLSNQPQHF. The CDR3 DNA follows: TGTGCCAGCAGTGTACATGGCAGTTTAAGCAATCAGCCCCAGCATTTT.

The chain uses TRBV27 and TRBJ2-5; D perhaps matches TRBD2 (5 bases). Germline V lookup: CDR1 MNHEY, CDR2 SMNVEV (reference sequence). The CDR3 contains 14 residues. V lost 4 bases, J lost 5 bases, and 14 bases lay in between. This CDR3 is CASSWSGMLETQYF. CDR3 sequence (DNA): TGTGCCAGCAGTTGGTCCGGGATGTTGGAGACCCAGTACTTC.

The genes are TRBV6-5 and TRBJ2-7, with 7 bases aligning to TRBD1. Germline trimming cut 0 bases from V and 11 bases from J; bases unmatched to any gene: 7. From germline, CDR1 is MNHEY and CDR2 SVGAGI. The length of the CDR3 is 13 residues. The CDR3 loop reads CASSYSGQVGEYF. The CDR3 bases are TGTGCCAGCAGTTACTCCGGACAGGTCGGGGAGTACTTC.

CDR3 bases: TGTGCCAGCAGTGACCTAGCGGGAGGGTACAATGAGCAGTTCTTC. It translates to CASSDLAGGYNEQFF. The rearrangement links TRBV6-4 to TRBJ2-1, with 12 bases fitting TRBD2. The germline V gene has CDR1 MRHNA and CDR2 SNTAGT. V lost 2 bases and J lost 4; bases outside the gene matches: 0. The CDR3 is made up of 15 amino acids.

The V gene is TRBV6-5, the J gene TRBJ2-5; either TRBD1 or TRBD2 may fit D (5 bases each). CDR1 MNHEY and CDR2 SVGAGI come from the germline V gene. This CDR3 region has 16 residues. V was trimmed by 4 bases and J by 2 bases, leaving 17 bases between them. The CDR3 DNA sequence: TGTGCCAGCAGTTCGGTAAGGGGACGGAAGCAAGAGACCCAGTACTTC. This translates into CASSSVRGRKQETQYF.

In this sample, this clone turned up once. This chain uses TRBV7-2 with TRBJ1-4, with D possibly being TRBD1 (5 bases). There are 15 residues in the CDR3. The germline CDR1 and CDR2 sequences are SGHTA and FQGNSA. Trimming took off 0 bases at V and 7 bases at J, with 12 bases between the two ends. In DNA, the CDR3 is TGTGCCAGCAGCTTAGCGCCTGGGGCTGTTGAAAAACTGTTTTTT. Translation gives CASSLAPGAVEKLFF. Full variable domain (rest looked up from reference TRBV7-2 and TRBJ1-4): GAGVSQSPSNKVTEKGKDVELRCDPISGHTALYWYRQSLGQGLEFLIYFQGNSAPDKSGLPSDRFSAERTGGSVSTLTIQRTQQEDSAVYLCASSLAPGAVEKLFFGSGTQLSVL.

This clone was picked up one time. The V and J genes are TRBV27 and TRBJ2-7; no clear D gene. Germline V gene lookup returns CDR1 MNHEY and CDR2 SMNVEV (reference sequence). The V and J ends lost 5 bases and 6 bases respectively, with 11 bases between them. The CDR3 contains 12 residues. This chain's CDR3 is CASSPPGGEQYF. In DNA, the CDR3 is TGTGCCAGCAGTCCCCCGGGCGGCGAGCAGTACTTC.